What follows is one T cell receptor (beta chain) and its context. No antigen is known for it. Base-call qualities are not available, and no considerably larger clone is one nucleotide away. The sample belongs to a study of technical replicates of blood from a few donors listed by TCRdb under 2017. Cut back by 8 bases and 1 base, the V and J ends lie 21 bases apart. The CDR3 contains 17 residues, cysteine and phenylalanine counted. The sequence is cut down to CDR3 DNA, 51 bases in frame from base 1. The germline V gene (reference sequence) provides CDR1 LNHDA and CDR2 SQIVND. The library was produced with the immunoSEQ multiplex PCR assay. TCRdb re-hosts the immuneACCESS table, in-frame sequences only. Its copies lack some clones; in the studies checked, an unresolved V gene accounts for under half of them, and the cause for the rest is not known. In all, the sample holds about 94,000 clones, and nearly 97% of those were seen once. The leading ten clones occupy about 0.21% of the sample.

The rearranged segments are TRBV19 and TRBJ1-5; TRBD1 is a weak D gene call, 6 bases matching. The sample taken for sequencing was T cells isolated from PBMCs. The clonotype comes from a human donor in good health. The CDR3 reads as follows: CASEVLGAKGSNQPQHF. In nucleotides, the sequence is TGTGCCAGTGAGGTACTGGGGGCTAAAGGGAGCAATCAGCCCCAGCATTTT. Beyond the CDR3, the reference TRBV19 and TRBJ1-5 genes provide the residues; the full variable domain reads: DGGITQSPKYLFRKEGQNVTLSCEQNLNHDAMYWYRQDPGQGLRLIYYSQIVNDFQKGDIAEGYSVSREKKESFPLTVTSAQKNPTAFYLCASEVLGAKGSNQPQHFGDGTRLSIL.